The rows below give T cell receptor beta chains drawn from one sample of a study of T-cell reconstitution after alpha-beta-depleted transplantation in children. TCRdb re-called the PCR reads through MiXCR, storing one row per CDR3 protein. Among hundreds of thousands of distinct CDR3 sequences listed, under 15% were seen once. The material sequenced was PBMCs, mostly from graft donor cells, taken 360 days after TCRalphabeta/CD19-depleted stem cell transplant. These receptors all stem from a male patient younger than 18 who had a stem cell transplant for acute myeloid leukemia, so the T cells may come from the graft donor. CDR3s include the opening cysteine and the closing phenylalanine or tryptophan. The order of the fields is clone size, V gene, J gene, D gene, CDR3 protein, CDR3 DNA. A D gene is named only where the DNA matches it firmly. Not every row has a clone size; where given, it reads once, few, many or a size class.

-,TRBV12-3/TRBV12-4,TRBJ2-1,TRBD2,CAISFWGTRGIGSYNEQFF,TGTGCCATCAGTTTCTGGGGGACTAGGGGGATTGGATCCTACAATGAGCAGTTCTTC
many,TRBV5-1,TRBJ2-7,-,CASSRVSSSSYEQYF,TGCGCCAGCAGTAGGGTCAGTTCTAGCTCCTACGAGCAGTACTTC
-,TRBV6-6,TRBJ1-1,-,CASSFPQNTEAFF,TGTGCCAGCAGTTTCCCGCAGAACACTGAAGCTTTCTTT
few,TRBV28,TRBJ2-1,TRBD2,CASRTGPGTSLRNEQFF,TGTGCCAGCAGAACTGGGCCCGGGACTAGCCTTCGAAATGAGCAGTTCTTC
many,TRBV5-1,TRBJ2-1,-,CASSFWGLFLGSYNEQFF,TGCGCCAGCAGCTTCTGGGGGCTATTCCTTGGGTCCTACAATGAGCAGTTCTTC
-,TRBV20-1,TRBJ2-5,TRBD1,CSADGTVWETQYF,TGCAGTGCTGATGGGACAGTCTGGGAGACCCAGTACTTC
-,TRBV15,TRBJ2-1,-,CATSRPRPGEQFF,TGTGCCACCAGCAGACCTCGACCAGGGGAGCAGTTCTTC
many,TRBV4-2,TRBJ2-1,-,CASSQDRWELRFPTNEQFF,TGTGCCAGCAGCCAAGATCGGTGGGAGCTAAGGTTTCCTACAAATGAGCAGTTCTTC
many,TRBV5-1,TRBJ2-1,TRBD2,CASSITSGRTVNEQFF,TGCGCCAGCAGCATTACTAGCGGGAGAACGGTGAATGAGCAGTTCTTC
-,TRBV27,TRBJ2-1,TRBD1,CASSIQGRNEQFF,TGTGCCAGCAGTATACAGGGGCGGAATGAGCAGTTCTTC
few,TRBV7-9,TRBJ2-7,-,CASSPSLAGRNYEQYF,TGTGCCAGCAGCCCCTCGCTGGCGGGGAGGAATTACGAGCAGTACTTC
-,TRBV5-1,TRBJ2-7,TRBD1,CASSHRQGMDYEQYF,TGCGCCAGCAGCCACCGACAGGGAATGGACTACGAGCAGTACTTC
many,TRBV27,TRBJ2-1,TRBD2,CASSLVLGEGYNEQFF,TGTGCCAGCAGTTTAGTCTTGGGGGAGGGCTACAATGAGCAGTTCTTC
few,TRBV10-3,TRBJ2-4,-,CAINPLAIAKNIQYF,TGTGCCATCAACCCTCTAGCGATAGCCAAAAACATTCAGTACTTC
many,TRBV9,TRBJ2-1,-,CASSVVGVGFEQFF,TGTGCCAGCAGCGTAGTGGGGGTCGGCTTTGAGCAGTTCTTC
-,TRBV29-1,TRBJ2-4,TRBD2,CSARGGDGKNIQYF,TGCAGCGCCCGCGGGGGGGATGGCAAAAACATTCAGTACTTC
many,TRBV5-1,TRBJ2-5,-,CASRQGYETQYF,TGCGCCAGCAGACAGGGATATGAGACCCAGTACTTC
many,TRBV28,TRBJ1-6,TRBD1,CASSRTGVNSPLHF,TGTGCCAGCAGCCGGACAGGTGTGAATTCACCCCTCCACTTT
-,TRBV5-1,TRBJ2-1,TRBD2,CASSVTSGSVNEQFF,TGCGCCAGCAGCGTAACTAGCGGGAGTGTCAATGAGCAGTTCTTC
few,TRBV7-9,TRBJ2-1,-,CASSLDRSPPNNEQFF,TGTGCCAGCAGCTTAGATCGGAGCCCCCCGAACAATGAGCAGTTCTTC
once,TRBV24-1,TRBJ2-7,TRBD1,CATSDSRQGAYEQYF,TGTGCCACCAGTGATTCCCGACAGGGGGCCTACGAGCAGTACTTC
-,TRBV11-2,TRBJ2-3,-,CASSLKYTDTQYF,TGTGCCAGCAGCTTGAAATACACAGATACGCAGTATTTT
-,TRBV28,TRBJ2-7,-,CASSFLDALTEQYF,TGTGCCAGCAGTTTTTTGGACGCCCTTACGGAGCAGTACTTC
-,TRBV12-3/TRBV12-4,TRBJ2-2,TRBD1,CVDRDRAGELFF,TGTGTGGACAGGGATAGAGCCGGGGAGCTGTTTTTT
-,TRBV5-1,TRBJ2-1,-,CASSLAALAYNEQFF,TGCGCCAGCAGCTTGGCAGCCCTCGCCTACAATGAGCAGTTCTTC